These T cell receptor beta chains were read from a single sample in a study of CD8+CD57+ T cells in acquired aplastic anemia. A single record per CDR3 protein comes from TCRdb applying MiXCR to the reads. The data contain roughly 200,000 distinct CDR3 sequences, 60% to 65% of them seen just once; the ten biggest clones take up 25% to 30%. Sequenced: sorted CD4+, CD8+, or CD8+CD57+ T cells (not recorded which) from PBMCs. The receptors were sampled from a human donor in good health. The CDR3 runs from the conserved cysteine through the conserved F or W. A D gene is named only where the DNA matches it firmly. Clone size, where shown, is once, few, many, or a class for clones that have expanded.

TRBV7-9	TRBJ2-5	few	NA	CASSLAPEETQYF	TGTGCCAGCAGCTTAGCGCCTGAGGAGACCCAGTACTTC
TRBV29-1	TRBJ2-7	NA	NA	CSFPVESEQYF	TGCAGCTTCCCCGTGGAAAGCGAGCAGTACTTC
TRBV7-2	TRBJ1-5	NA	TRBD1	CASSRDRDLQF	TGTGCCAGCAGCCGGGACAGGGACCTACAATTT
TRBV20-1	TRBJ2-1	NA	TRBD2	CSAARTSGSHNEQFF	TGCAGTGCTGCCCGGACTAGCGGAAGCCACAATGAGCAGTTCTTC
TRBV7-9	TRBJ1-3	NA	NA	CASSLFFRRGNTIYF	TGTGCCAGCAGCTTATTTTTCCGTCGGGGGAACACCATATATTTT
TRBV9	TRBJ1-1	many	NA	CASSGEQGGDTEAFF	TGTGCCAGCAGCGGAGAACAGGGTGGGGACACTGAAGCTTTCTTT
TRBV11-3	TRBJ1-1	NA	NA	CASSLGSGTSAFF	TGTGCCAGCAGCTTAGGATCCGGGACTAGCGCTTTCTTT
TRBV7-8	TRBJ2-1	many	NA	CASSLSRTFSYNEQFF	TGTGCCAGCAGCTTAAGCAGGACTTTCTCCTACAATGAGCAGTTCTTC
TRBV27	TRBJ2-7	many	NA	CASSFWDKQHEQYF	TGTGCCAGCAGTTTTTGGGACAAACAACACGAGCAGTACTTC
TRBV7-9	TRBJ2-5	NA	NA	CASSLEGRLETQYF	TGTGCCAGCAGCTTAGAAGGGCGTTTGGAGACCCAGTACTTC
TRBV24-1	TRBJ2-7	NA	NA	CASRYRLGLYEQYF	TGTGCCAGCCGTTACCGACTAGGCCTCTACGAGCAGTACTTC
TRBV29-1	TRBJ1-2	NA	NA	CSVEGPDHYGYTF	TGCAGCGTTGAAGGCCCGGACCACTATGGCTACACCTTC
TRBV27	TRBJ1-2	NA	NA	CASSSNQQVHYGYTF	TGTGCCAGCAGTTCAAATCAACAGGTTCACTATGGCTACACCTTC
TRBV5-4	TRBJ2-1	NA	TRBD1	CASTKGAHNEQFF	TGTGCCAGCACAAAGGGGGCCCACAATGAGCAGTTCTTC
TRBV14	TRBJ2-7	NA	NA	CASSQLTGSYEQYF	TGTGCCAGCAGCCAACTGACGGGAAGCTACGAGCAGTACTTC
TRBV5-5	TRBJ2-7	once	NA	CASSTTSCEQYF	TGTGCCAGCAGCACGACTAGTTGCGAGCAGTACTTC
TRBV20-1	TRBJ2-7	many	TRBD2	CSARDGRAVYEQYF	TGCAGTGCTAGAGATGGGAGGGCCGTTTACGAGCAGTACTTC
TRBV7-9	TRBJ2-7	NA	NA	CASSLFGIGYEQYF	TGTGCCAGCAGCTTGTTTGGGATTGGATACGAGCAGTACTTC
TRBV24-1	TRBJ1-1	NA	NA	CATSDWDGGAFF	TGTGCCACCAGTGATTGGGACGGTGGAGCTTTCTTT
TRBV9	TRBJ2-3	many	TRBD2	CASSVLAGGITDTQYF	TGTGCCAGCAGCGTCCTCGCGGGGGGCATAACAGATACGCAGTATTTT
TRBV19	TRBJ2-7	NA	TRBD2	CASSISSGGAYEQYF	TGTGCCAGTAGTATATCGAGCGGGGGCGCCTACGAGCAGTACTTC
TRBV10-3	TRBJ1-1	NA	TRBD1	CAISEPDRGGTEAFF	TGTGCCATCAGTGAACCCGACAGGGGGGGCACTGAAGCTTTCTTT
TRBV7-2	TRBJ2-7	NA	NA	CASSLGGKQYF	TGTGCCAGCAGCTTAGGAGGGAAGCAGTACTTC
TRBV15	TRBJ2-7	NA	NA	CATSRGKTYEQYF	TGTGCCACCAGCAGAGGAAAGACCTACGAGCAGTACTTC
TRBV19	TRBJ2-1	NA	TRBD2	CAVAGGAGNEQFF	TGTGCCGTAGCGGGAGGGGCAGGCAATGAGCAGTTCTTC
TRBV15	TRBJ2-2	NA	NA	CATSRVRGAVF	TGTGCCACCAGCAGAGTACGGGGAGCTGTTTTT
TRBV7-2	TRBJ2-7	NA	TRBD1	CASRHDNRGPWDAEQYF	TGTGCCAGCAGGCACGACAACAGGGGCCCCTGGGATGCCGAGCAGTACTTC
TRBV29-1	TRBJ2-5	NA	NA	CSVPKWGSQETQYF	TGCAGCGTCCCAAAGTGGGGGAGCCAAGAGACCCAGTACTTC
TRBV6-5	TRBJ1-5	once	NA	CASRQTENQPQHF	TGTGCCAGCAGGCAGACAGAAAATCAGCCCCAGCATTTT
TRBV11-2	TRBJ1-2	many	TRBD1	CASGPGTVYGYTF	TGTGCCAGCGGTCCCGGGACAGTCTATGGCTACACCTTC
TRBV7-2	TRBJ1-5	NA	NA	CASSLGTDYSNQPQHF	TGTGCCAGCAGCTTAGGGACGGACTATAGCAATCAGCCCCAGCATTTT